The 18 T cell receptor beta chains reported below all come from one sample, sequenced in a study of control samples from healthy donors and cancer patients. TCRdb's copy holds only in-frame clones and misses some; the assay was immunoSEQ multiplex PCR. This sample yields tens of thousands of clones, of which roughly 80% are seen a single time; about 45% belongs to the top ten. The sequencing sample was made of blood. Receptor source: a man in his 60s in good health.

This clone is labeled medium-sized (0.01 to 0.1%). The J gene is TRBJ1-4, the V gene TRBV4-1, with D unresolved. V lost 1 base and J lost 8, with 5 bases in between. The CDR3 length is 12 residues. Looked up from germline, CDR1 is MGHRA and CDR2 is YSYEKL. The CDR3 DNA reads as TGCGCCAGCAGCCAAGTTGAAGAAAAACTGTTTTTT. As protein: CASSQVEEKLFF.

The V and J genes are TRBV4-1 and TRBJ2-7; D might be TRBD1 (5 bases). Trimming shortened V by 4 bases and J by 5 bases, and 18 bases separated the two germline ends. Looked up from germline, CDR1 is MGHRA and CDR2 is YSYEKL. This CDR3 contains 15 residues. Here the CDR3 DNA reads TGCGCCAGCAGCCCCCAGGGTAGTAGCAGGAACGAGCAGTACTTC. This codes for CASSPQGSSRNEQYF.

The CDR3 DNA is TGTGCCAGCAGCGTAGAGCCGGGATCCTACGAGCAGTACTTC. Amino acids: CASSVEPGSYEQYF. J is TRBJ2-7 and V is TRBV9; weak D call: TRBD2 (5 bases). The V and J ends lost 0 bases and 1 base respectively, with 8 bases between them. Germline CDR1 is SGDLS and CDR2 is YYNGEE. The CDR3 has 14 residues.

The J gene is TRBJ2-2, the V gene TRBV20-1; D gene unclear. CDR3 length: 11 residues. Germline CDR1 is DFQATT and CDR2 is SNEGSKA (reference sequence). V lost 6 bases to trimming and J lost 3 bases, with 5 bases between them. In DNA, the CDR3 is TGCAGTGCCGGCGACACCGGGGAGCTGTTTTTT. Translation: CSAGDTGELFF.

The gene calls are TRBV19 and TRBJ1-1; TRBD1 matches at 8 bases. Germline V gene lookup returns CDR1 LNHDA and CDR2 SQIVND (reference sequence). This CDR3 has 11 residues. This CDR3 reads CATGGKAEAFF. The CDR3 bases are TGTGCTACAGGGGGTAAGGCTGAAGCTTTCTTT.

Written as DNA, the CDR3 is TGTGCCAGCAGCCAAGATATGAGGGGGCCAAGGGGCTACACCTTC. This translates into CASSQDMRGPRGYTF. The genes are TRBV14 and TRBJ1-2; TRBD1 matches 7 bases. This CDR3 has 15 residues. CDR1 and CDR2 from the germline V gene are SGHDN and FVKESK. The ends lost 0 bases at V and 8 bases at J; junction bases unmatched: 9.

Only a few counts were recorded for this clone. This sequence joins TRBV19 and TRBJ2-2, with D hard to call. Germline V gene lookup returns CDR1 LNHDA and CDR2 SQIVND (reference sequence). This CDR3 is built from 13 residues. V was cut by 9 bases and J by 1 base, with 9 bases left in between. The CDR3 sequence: CASETRNTGELFF. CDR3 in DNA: TGTGCCAGCGAGACTCGGAACACCGGGGAGCTGTTTTTT.

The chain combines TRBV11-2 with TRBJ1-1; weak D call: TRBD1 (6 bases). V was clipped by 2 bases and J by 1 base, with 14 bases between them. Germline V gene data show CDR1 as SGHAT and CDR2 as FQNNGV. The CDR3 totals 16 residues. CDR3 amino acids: CASSLQWGHPNTEAFF. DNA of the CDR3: TGTGCCAGCAGCTTACAATGGGGACACCCGAACACTGAAGCTTTCTTT.

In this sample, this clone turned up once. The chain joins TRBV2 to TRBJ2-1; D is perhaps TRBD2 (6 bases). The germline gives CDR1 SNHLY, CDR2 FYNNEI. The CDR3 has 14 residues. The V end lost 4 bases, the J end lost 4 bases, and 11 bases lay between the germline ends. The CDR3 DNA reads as TGTGCCAGCAGTGGTACGGGGAGGTACAATGAGCAGTTCTTC. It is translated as CASSGTGRYNEQFF.

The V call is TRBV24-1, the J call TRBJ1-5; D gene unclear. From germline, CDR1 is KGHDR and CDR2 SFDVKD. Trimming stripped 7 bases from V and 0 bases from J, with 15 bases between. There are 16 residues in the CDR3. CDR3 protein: CATRVRPPDSNQPQHF. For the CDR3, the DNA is TGTGCCACCAGAGTACGACCGCCGGATAGCAATCAGCCCCAGCATTTT.

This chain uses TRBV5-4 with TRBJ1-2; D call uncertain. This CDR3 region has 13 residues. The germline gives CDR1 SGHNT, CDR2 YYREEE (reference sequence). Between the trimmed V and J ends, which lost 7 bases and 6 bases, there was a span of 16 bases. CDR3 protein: CASQRGISDGYTF. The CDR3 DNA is TGTGCCAGCCAACGGGGAATCTCAGATGGCTACACCTTC. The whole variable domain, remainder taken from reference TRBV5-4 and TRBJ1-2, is ETGVTQSPTHLIKTRGQQVTLRCSSQSGHNTVSWYQQALGQGPQFIFQYYREEENGRGNFPPRFSGLQFPNYSSELNVNALELDDSALYLCASQRGISDGYTFGSGTRLTVV.

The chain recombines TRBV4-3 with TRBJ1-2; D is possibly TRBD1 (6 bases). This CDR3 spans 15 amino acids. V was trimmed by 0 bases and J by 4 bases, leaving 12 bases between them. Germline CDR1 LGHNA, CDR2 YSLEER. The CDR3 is CASSQDARGIYGYTF. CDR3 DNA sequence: TGCGCCAGCAGCCAAGATGCTAGGGGGATCTATGGCTACACCTTC.

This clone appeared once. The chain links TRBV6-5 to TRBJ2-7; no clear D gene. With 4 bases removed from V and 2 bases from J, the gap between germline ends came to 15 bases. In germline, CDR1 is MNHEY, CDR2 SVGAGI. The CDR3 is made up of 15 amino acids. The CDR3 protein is CASSLHHTNTYEQYF. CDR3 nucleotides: TGTGCCAGCAGTTTACACCACACAAACACCTACGAGCAGTACTTC.

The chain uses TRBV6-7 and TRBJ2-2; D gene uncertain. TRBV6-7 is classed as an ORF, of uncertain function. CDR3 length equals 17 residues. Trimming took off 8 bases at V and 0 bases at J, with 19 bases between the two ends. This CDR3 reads CASRSAPGPPNTGELFF. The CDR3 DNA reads TGTGCCAGCCGATCCGCCCCGGGCCCCCCGAACACCGGGGAGCTGTTTTTT.

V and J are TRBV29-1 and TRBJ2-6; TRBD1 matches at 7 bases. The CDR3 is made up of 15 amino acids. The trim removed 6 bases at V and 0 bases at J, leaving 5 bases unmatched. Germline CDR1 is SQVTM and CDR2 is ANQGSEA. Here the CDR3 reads CSVDTGDSGANVLTF. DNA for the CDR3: TGCAGCGTGGATACAGGGGACTCTGGGGCCAACGTCCTGACTTTC.

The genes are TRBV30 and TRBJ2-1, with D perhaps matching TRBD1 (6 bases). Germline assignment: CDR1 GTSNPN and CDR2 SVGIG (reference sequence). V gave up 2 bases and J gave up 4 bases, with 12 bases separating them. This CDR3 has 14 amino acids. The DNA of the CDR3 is TGTGCCTGGAGTACGGGACACTTATACAATGAGCAGTTCTTC. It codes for CAWSTGHLYNEQFF.

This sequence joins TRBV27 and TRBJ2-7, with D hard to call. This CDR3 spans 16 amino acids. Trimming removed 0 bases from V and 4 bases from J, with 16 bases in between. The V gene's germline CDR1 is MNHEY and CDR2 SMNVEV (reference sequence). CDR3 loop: CASSLSPAVGPYEQYF. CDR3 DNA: TGTGCCAGCAGTTTATCCCCCGCAGTGGGTCCGTACGAGCAGTACTTC.

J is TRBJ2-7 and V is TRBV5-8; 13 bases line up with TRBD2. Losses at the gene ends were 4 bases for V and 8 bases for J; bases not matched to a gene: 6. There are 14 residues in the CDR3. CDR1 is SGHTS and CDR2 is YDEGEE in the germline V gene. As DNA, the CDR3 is TGTGCCAGCAGCCTAGGACTAGCGGGAGCTCAGCAGTACTTC. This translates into CASSLGLAGAQQYF.